This T cell receptor beta chain was captured by sequencing in a study of T cell repertoires in cytomegalovirus infection. Study summary: Indications of both CMV infection and matching HLA type were provided by public TCR beta signatures.

TCRdb passed the reads through MiXCR, listing each CDR3 protein once. The sample contains more than 150,000 distinct CDR3 sequences, approximately 19% of which appear only once. This CDR3 spans 14 amino acids. V was clipped by 3 bases and J by 5 bases, with 10 bases between them. CDR1 SGHAT and CDR2 FQNNGV come from the germline V gene. This clonotype was counted at least ten times. The TCR comes from a human donor in good health (CMV status not recorded). Some clones in this sample may be carry-over from other donors' samples. Sequenced: PBMCs. The chain links TRBV11-2 to TRBJ1-4; D remains ambiguous. CDR3: CASSLDSLNEKLFF. The CDR3 bases are TGTGCCAGCAGCTTGGACTCGTTAAATGAAAAACTGTTTTTT.